The 31 T cell receptor beta chains below were found in one sample sequenced in a study of early T cells in non-severe SARS-CoV-2 infection (dated by TCRdb to the early 2020s). The protocol used for the library was 5' RACE. Sequenced on a NextSeq 500. TCRdb reprocessed the public reads (quality trimming at Q25 with fastp, clone calling with MiXCR) and kept in-frame beta chains. Each record represents a unique CDR3 protein, reported with the most common genes and DNA among its rows. The sample contains around 60,000 distinct CDR3 sequences, under 15% of them found a single time. Roughly 4.5% of the sample lies in the top ten. What was sequenced was whole blood. Every receptor here comes from an adult who was a healthcare worker with PCR-confirmed SARS-CoV-2 infection or an uninfected control (not recorded which).

This clonotype was picked up a small number of times. The chain carries TRBV20-1 and TRBJ1-2, with D unresolved. Germline assignment: CDR1 DFQATT and CDR2 SNEGSKA (reference sequence). Trimming took 3 bases from V and 2 from J, leaving 7 bases between them. The length of the CDR3 is 12 residues. This CDR3 is CSARSGNYGYTF. In DNA form, the CDR3 reads TGCAGTGCTAGGTCGGGGAACTATGGCTACACCTTC.

This chain links TRBV7-8 with TRBJ1-5; TRBD1 might be the D (5 bases). The CDR3 has 13 amino acids. Germline loops: CDR1 SGHVS, CDR2 FQNEAQ. Trimming took 5 bases from V and 6 from J, leaving 11 bases between them. The CDR3 spells CASSGQGAQPQHF. The CDR3 bases are TGTGCCAGCAGCGGGCAGGGAGCTCAGCCCCAGCATTTT.

This clonotype was counted ten times or more. CDR3 amino acids: CSVEGTVNTEAFF. The DNA for the CDR3 is TGCAGCGTTGAAGGAACAGTGAACACTGAAGCTTTCTTT. The rearrangement links TRBV29-1 to TRBJ1-1; D is unclear. Trimming took off 1 base at V and 0 bases at J, with 6 bases between the two ends. Germline V gives CDR1 SQVTM, CDR2 ANQGSEA. The CDR3 runs to 13 residues.

Many counts were recorded for this clonotype. The chain employs TRBV5-5 and TRBJ2-1, with TRBD1 identical over 8 bases. This CDR3 is 14 amino acids long. The germline CDR1 and CDR2 sequences are SGHKS and YYEKEE (reference sequence). V shed 4 bases, J shed 7 bases, and the junction held 7 bases outside the gene matches. The CDR3 loop reads CASSPGQGWNEQFF. CDR3 bases: TGTGCCAGCAGCCCCGGACAGGGTTGGAATGAGCAGTTCTTC.

This clonotype showed up many times. The rearrangement uses TRBV6-2 or TRBV6-3 and TRBJ2-7, with a tentative D call TRBD2 (7 bases). The CDR3 covers 14 residues. The V gene's germline CDR1 is MNHEY and CDR2 SVGEGT. Trimming shortened V by 6 bases and J by 2 bases, and 14 bases separated the two germline ends. DNA of the CDR3: TGTGCCAGCAGCTACAGGGACTACACCTACGAGCAGTACTTC. Translated: CASSYRDYTYEQYF.

As for this clonotype: This could be a read error, since a much larger clone is one nucleotide away. Since the CDR3 does not end with the conserved phenylalanine or tryptophan, this likely comes from a read error. The genes are TRBV20-1 and TRBJ2-1, with 9 bases fitting TRBD1. CDR3 length: 14 amino acids. Germline V gene lookup returns CDR1 DFQATT and CDR2 SNEGSKA (reference sequence). J was trimmed by 2 bases and V by 7 bases; bases with no gene match: 6. The CDR3 loop is CSEHRGPTYNEQFS. The CDR3 nucleotides are TGCAGTGAACACAGGGGGCCGACCTACAATGAGCAGTTCTCC.

There are a few counts of this clonotype. This rearrangement joins TRBV11-2 to TRBJ2-1; perhaps TRBD2 as D (6 bases). V gave up 4 bases and J gave up 0 bases, with 25 bases separating them. The length of the CDR3 is 20 residues. Germline CDR1 is SGHAT and CDR2 is FQNNGV. CDR3 in amino acids: CASSSPASVEGKSSYNEQFF. The CDR3 DNA follows: TGTGCCAGCAGCTCCCCAGCCTCGGTGGAGGGGAAGAGCTCCTACAATGAGCAGTTCTTC.

This clonotype has a handful of counts. The chain joins TRBV20-1 to TRBJ1-4; D remains ambiguous. With 5 bases removed from V and 8 bases from J, the gap between germline ends came to 18 bases. The CDR3 has 14 residues. Germline V lookup: CDR1 DFQATT, CDR2 SNEGSKA (reference sequence). The CDR3, as DNA: TGCAGTGCTCTTACAACGGCGAGCGGGGAAAAACTGTTTTTT. Its translation: CSALTTASGEKLFF.

This clonotype appeared a few times. The CDR3 DNA reads TGCGCCAGCAGCCGGGACACCAACACCGGGGAGCTGTTTTTT. Its protein is CASSRDTNTGELFF. This chain links TRBV10-1 with TRBJ2-2, with D possibly matching TRBD1 (6 bases). V was cut by 6 bases and J by 2 bases, with 10 bases left in between. CDR3 length: 14 amino acids. Per germline, CDR1 WNHNN and CDR2 SYGVQD (reference sequence).

The chain couples TRBV29-1 to TRBJ1-1, with 7 positions matching TRBD1. In germline, CDR1 is SQVTM, CDR2 ANQGSEA. The J segment lost 6 bases and the V segment lost 8 bases, leaving 12 bases of the junction unmatched. The CDR3 loop spans 13 amino acids. This CDR3 reads CSRGSTGKPEAFF. CDR3 bases: TGCAGCCGGGGGTCGACAGGGAAGCCTGAAGCTTTCTTT.

With regard to this clonotype: Because it lacks the conserved phenylalanine or tryptophan at the end, this CDR3 is likely a read error. The J gene is TRBJ2-7, the V gene TRBV5-1; TRBD2 aligns across 12 bases. J lost 4 bases, V lost 4 bases, and 3 bases had no gene match. This CDR3 is built from 14 residues. Germline V gene data show CDR1 as SGHRS and CDR2 as YFSETQ. The CDR3, as DNA: TGCGCCAGCAGCCGGACTAGCGGGGCTTACGAGCAGTACTCC. The encoded protein is CASSRTSGAYEQYS.

This clonotype occurred a few times. This chain uses TRBV29-1 with TRBJ1-4, with 9 bases that match TRBD1. Trimming cost V 6 bases and J 7 bases; bases outside gene matches: 6. The CDR3 totals 13 residues. Germline loops: CDR1 SQVTM, CDR2 ANQGSEA. The CDR3 is CSVEGQGGEKLFF. The CDR3 nucleotides are TGCAGCGTCGAGGGACAGGGCGGTGAAAAACTGTTTTTT.

The genes are TRBV30 and TRBJ2-3; the match to TRBD1 covers 8 bases. CDR3 size: 14 residues. After removal of 8 bases from V and 1 base from J, the junction contained 8 bases not matched to a gene. CDR1 GTSNPN and CDR2 SVGIG come from the germline V gene (reference sequence). The CDR3, as DNA: TGTGCCAGACAGGGGACGTGGGGCACAGATACGCAGTATTTT. Protein: CARQGTWGTDTQYF.

In this sample, this clonotype turned up many times. The rearrangement joins TRBV4-3 to TRBJ1-6, with TRBD1 identical over 7 bases. V gave up 0 bases and J gave up 8 bases; unmatched junction bases: 4. The CDR3 contains 15 residues. The germline CDR1 and CDR2 sequences are LGHNA and YSLEER. This chain's CDR3 is CASSQDPGTDSPLHF. CDR3 DNA: TGCGCCAGCAGCCAAGATCCCGGGACAGATTCACCCCTCCACTTT.

This clonotype was observed at least ten times. The chain uses TRBV20-1 and TRBJ1-2, with D tentatively TRBD1 (5 bases). The CDR3 has 11 residues. Germline V gene lookup returns CDR1 DFQATT and CDR2 SNEGSKA (reference sequence). The CDR3: CSAGQGAGYTF. The CDR3 nucleotides are TGCAGCGCGGGGCAGGGCGCCGGCTACACCTTC.

This rearrangement joins TRBV6-2 or TRBV6-3 to TRBJ2-6; D is unclear. The CDR3 sequence is 13 residues long. V was pared by 2 bases and J by 2 bases, with 1 base between. Per germline, CDR1 MNHEY and CDR2 SVGEGT. CDR3 loop: CASSYTGANVLTF. CDR3 in DNA: TGTGCCAGCAGTTACACTGGGGCCAACGTCCTGACTTTC.

As DNA, the CDR3 is TGCAGTGCTATGCGCCCGGACAGTTACAATGAGCAGTTCTTC. Amino acids: CSAMRPDSYNEQFF. The J gene is TRBJ2-1, the V gene TRBV20-1, with D possibly TRBD1 on 6 matching bases. This CDR3 spans 14 amino acids. Trimming stripped 4 bases from V and 4 bases from J, with 14 bases between. Germline loops: CDR1 DFQATT, CDR2 SNEGSKA (reference sequence).

This clonotype was counted ten times or more. The chain carries TRBV7-7 and TRBJ2-1; 8 bases line up with TRBD2. CDR1 is SSHAT and CDR2 is FNYEAQ in the germline V gene (reference sequence). The CDR3 length is 15 residues. After removal of 1 base from V and 3 bases from J, the junction contained 2 bases not matched to a gene. The CDR3 here is CASSLGGTSYNEQFF. The CDR3 DNA reads as TGTGCCAGCAGCTTAGGTGGGACTAGCTACAATGAGCAGTTCTTC.

This rearrangement joins TRBV7-2 to TRBJ1-2; TRBD1 matches 7 bases. Germline V lookup: CDR1 SGHTA, CDR2 FQGNSA. V lost 0 bases to trimming and J lost 5 bases; unmatched junction nucleotides: 0. The CDR3 covers 13 residues. The CDR3 protein is CASSLAGQYGYTF. DNA of the CDR3: TGTGCCAGCAGCTTAGCGGGACAGTATGGCTACACCTTC.

The rearrangement links TRBV7-2 to TRBJ2-1; the D gene is possibly TRBD2 (5 bases). This CDR3 is 14 amino acids long. Trimming took off 5 bases at V and 3 bases at J, with 11 bases between the two ends. CDR1 is SGHTA, CDR2 FQGNSA, per germline. In nucleotides, the CDR3 is TGTGCCAGCAGCCGAGGGCTAGTCTACAATGAGCAGTTCTTC. Its protein is CASSRGLVYNEQFF. Supplemented by reference TRBV7-2 and TRBJ2-1, the full variable domain reads GAGVSQSPSNKVTEKGKDVELRCDPISGHTALYWYRQSLGQGLEFLIYFQGNSAPDKSGLPSDRFSAERTGGSVSTLTIQRTQQEDSAVYLCASSRGLVYNEQFFGPGTRLTVL.

This chain joins TRBV7-2 and TRBJ2-1; TRBD1 matches 8 bases. The CDR3 is 14 amino acids. Trimming cost V 2 bases and J 8 bases; bases outside gene matches: 5. The germline V gene has CDR1 SGHTA and CDR2 FQGNSA. The CDR3 DNA reads TGTGCCAGCAGCTTACTTGCAGGGGGCTATGAGCAGTTCTTC. The encoded protein is CASSLLAGGYEQFF.

Notes on this clonotype: A clone one base away is much larger, so this may be a read error. The rearrangement joins TRBV24-1 to TRBJ2-1; 9 bases are a match to TRBD2. This CDR3 is 16 amino acids long. Per the germline V gene, CDR1 is KGHDR and CDR2 is SFDVKD. CDR3 nucleotides: TGTGCCACCAGTGATTCCGGGACTAGCATCTACAATGAGCAGATCTTC. Residues: CATSDSGTSIYNEQIF.

The V call is TRBV7-2, the J call TRBJ2-3; D uncertain. This CDR3 is 13 amino acids long. V dropped 4 bases and J dropped 0 bases, with 5 bases sitting between them. Per the germline V gene, CDR1 is SGHTA and CDR2 is FQGNSA. The DNA of the CDR3 is TGTGCCAGCAGCTCCCAAAGCACAGATACGCAGTATTTT. Translating it yields CASSSQSTDTQYF.

A word on this clonotype: One junction end disagrees with the germline gene, perhaps due to a read error. V and J are TRBV20-1 and TRBJ2-7, with TRBD1 identical over 8 bases. Germline V CDR1 and CDR2: DFQATT, SNEGSKA (reference sequence). CDR3 length: 15 residues. The CDR3 loop reads CGASPWGQDSYEQYF. CDR3 nucleotide sequence: TGCGGTGCTAGTCCCTGGGGACAGGACTCCTACGAGCAGTACTTC.

This clonotype was counted between two and nine times. Written as DNA, the CDR3 is TGTGCCAGCAGTACCCTAGACGAGCAGTACTTC. Amino acid sequence: CASSTLDEQYF. The chain is built from TRBV28 and TRBJ2-7; the D is unclear. Looked up from germline, CDR1 is MDHEN and CDR2 is SYDVKM. V lost 5 bases and J 5 bases, leaving 7 bases between the germline ends. CDR3 size: 11 residues.

In its sample, this clonotype was seen many times. This chain joins TRBV18 and TRBJ1-3, with unresolved D. V was shortened by 0 bases and J by 1 base, with 7 bases between the two germline ends. The germline gives CDR1 KGHSH, CDR2 LQKENI. The CDR3 totals 15 residues. The CDR3 DNA follows: TGTGCCAGCTCACCACCGGCGGGTTCTGGAAACACCATATATTTT. Encoded protein: CASSPPAGSGNTIYF. Looking up the rest from reference TRBV18 and TRBJ1-3 gives the full variable domain: NAGVMQNPRHLVRRRGQEARLRCSPMKGHSHVYWYRQLPEEGLKFMVYLQKENIIDESGMPKERFSAEFPKEGPSILRIQQVVRGDSAAYFCASSPPAGSGNTIYFGEGSWLTVV.

In this sample, this clonotype turned up many times. The chain carries TRBV18 and TRBJ2-7; D call uncertain. Trimming removed 0 bases from V and 3 bases from J, with 6 bases in between. The germline gives CDR1 KGHSH, CDR2 LQKENI. There are 13 residues in the CDR3. The CDR3 here is CASSPPVHYEQYF. The DNA of the CDR3 is TGTGCCAGCTCACCACCGGTACACTACGAGCAGTACTTC. Supplemented by reference TRBV18 and TRBJ2-7, the full variable domain reads NAGVMQNPRHLVRRRGQEARLRCSPMKGHSHVYWYRQLPEEGLKFMVYLQKENIIDESGMPKERFSAEFPKEGPSILRIQQVVRGDSAAYFCASSPPVHYEQYFGPGTRLTVT.

This clonotype was recorded many times. The chain uses TRBV20-1 and TRBJ1-6; tentatively, D is TRBD1 (5 bases). Germline V gene sequence: CDR1 DFQATT, CDR2 SNEGSKA (reference sequence). The CDR3 runs to 12 residues. V was shortened by 4 bases and J by 8 bases, with 9 bases between the two germline ends. The CDR3, as DNA: TGCAGTGCTAAGTCGGGGGATTCACCCCTCCACTTT. Protein product: CSAKSGDSPLHF.

This chain uses TRBV18 with TRBJ1-2; 7 bases match TRBD1. This CDR3 region has 14 residues. J lost 6 bases, V lost 4 bases, and 8 bases had no gene match. The germline V gene has CDR1 KGHSH and CDR2 LQKENI. CDR3 nucleotides: TGTGCCAGCTCACTATCGACAGGGTTCAATGGCTACACCTTC. The encoded protein is CASSLSTGFNGYTF.

The table lists this clonotype with a few counts. The chain employs TRBV3-1 and TRBJ2-5; D is undetermined. This CDR3 is 11 amino acids long. V lost 2 bases and J lost 4, with 2 bases in between. Germline assignment: CDR1 LGHDT and CDR2 YNNKEL (reference sequence). As DNA, the CDR3 is TGTGCCAGCAGCCAATCAGAGACCCAGTACTTC. Its translation: CASSQSETQYF.

V gene TRBV6-5 combines with J gene TRBJ1-2; perhaps TRBD1 as D (5 bases). V was clipped by 0 bases and J by 4 bases, with 12 bases between them. The V gene's germline CDR1 is MNHEY and CDR2 SVGAGI. The length of the CDR3 is 15 residues. CDR3 in amino acids: CASSYSNGGGYGYTF. The CDR3 coding sequence is TGTGCCAGCAGTTACTCTAACGGGGGGGGCTATGGCTACACCTTC.